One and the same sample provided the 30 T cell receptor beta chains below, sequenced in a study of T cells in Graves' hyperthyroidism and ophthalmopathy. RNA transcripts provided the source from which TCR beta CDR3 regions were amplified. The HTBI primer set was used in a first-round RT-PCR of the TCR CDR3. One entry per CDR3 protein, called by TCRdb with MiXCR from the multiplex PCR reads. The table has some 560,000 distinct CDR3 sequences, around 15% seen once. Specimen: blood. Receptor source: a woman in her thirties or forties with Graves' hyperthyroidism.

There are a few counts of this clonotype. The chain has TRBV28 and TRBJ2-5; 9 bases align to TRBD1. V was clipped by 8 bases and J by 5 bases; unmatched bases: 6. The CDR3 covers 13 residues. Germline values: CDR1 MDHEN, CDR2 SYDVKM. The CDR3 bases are TGTGCCAGCCAAACAGGGGGCGGTGAGACCCAGTACTTC. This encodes CASQTGGGETQYF. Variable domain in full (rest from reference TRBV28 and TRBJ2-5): DVKVTQSSRYLVKRTGEKVFLECVQDMDHENMFWYRQDPGLGLRLIYFSYDVKMKEKGDIPEGYSVSREKKERFSLILESASTNQTSMYLCASQTGGGETQYFGPGTRLLVL.

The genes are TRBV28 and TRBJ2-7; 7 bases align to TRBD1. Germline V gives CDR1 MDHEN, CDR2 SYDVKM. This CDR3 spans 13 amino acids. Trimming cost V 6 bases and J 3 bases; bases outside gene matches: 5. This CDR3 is CASSWDRFYEQYF. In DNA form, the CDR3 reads TGTGCCAGCAGCTGGGACAGATTCTACGAGCAGTACTTC.

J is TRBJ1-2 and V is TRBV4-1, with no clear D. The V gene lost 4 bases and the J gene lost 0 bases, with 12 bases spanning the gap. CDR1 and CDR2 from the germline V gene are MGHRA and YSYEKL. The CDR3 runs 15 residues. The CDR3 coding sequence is TGCGCCAGCAGCCTTAGTAAAAACACTAACTATGGCTACACCTTC. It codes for CASSLSKNTNYGYTF.

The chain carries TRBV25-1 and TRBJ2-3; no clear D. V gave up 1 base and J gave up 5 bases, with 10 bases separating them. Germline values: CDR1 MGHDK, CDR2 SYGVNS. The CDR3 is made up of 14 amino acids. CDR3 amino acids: CASSELRVGDTQYF. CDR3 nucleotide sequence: TGTGCCAGCAGTGAATTAAGGGTCGGAGATACGCAGTATTTT.

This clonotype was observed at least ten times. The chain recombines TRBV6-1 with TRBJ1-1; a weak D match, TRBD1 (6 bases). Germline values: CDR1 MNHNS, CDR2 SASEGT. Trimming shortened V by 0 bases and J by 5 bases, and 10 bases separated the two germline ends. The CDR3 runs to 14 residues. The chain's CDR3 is CASSEAGGRTEAFF. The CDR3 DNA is TGTGCCAGCAGTGAAGCAGGGGGAAGGACTGAAGCTTTCTTT.

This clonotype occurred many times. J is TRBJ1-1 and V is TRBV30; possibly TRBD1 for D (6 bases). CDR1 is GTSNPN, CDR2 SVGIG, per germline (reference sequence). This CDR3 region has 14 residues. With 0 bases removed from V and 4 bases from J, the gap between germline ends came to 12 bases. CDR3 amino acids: CAWSVGQGSTEAFF. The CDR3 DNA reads TGTGCCTGGAGTGTCGGCCAGGGGTCCACTGAAGCTTTCTTT. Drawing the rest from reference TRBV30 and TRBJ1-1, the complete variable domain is SQTIHQWPATLVQPVGSPLSLECTVEGTSNPNLYWYRQAAGRGLQLLFYSVGIGQISSEVPQNLSASRPQDRQFILSSKKLLLSDSGFYLCAWSVGQGSTEAFFGQGTRLTVV.

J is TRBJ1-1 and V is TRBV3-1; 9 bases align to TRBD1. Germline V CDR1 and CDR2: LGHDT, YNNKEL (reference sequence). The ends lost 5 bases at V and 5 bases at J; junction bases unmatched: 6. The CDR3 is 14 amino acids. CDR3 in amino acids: CASSARQGVTEAFF. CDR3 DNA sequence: TGTGCCAGCAGCGCAAGACAGGGGGTGACTGAAGCTTTCTTT.

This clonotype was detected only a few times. The CDR3 region has the DNA TGTGCCAGCAGCCAAGACCAAGGGACAGGCAGTGAAAAACTGTTTTTT. Its protein product is CASSQDQGTGSEKLFF. The chain combines TRBV3-1 with TRBJ1-4, with 8 nucleotides matching TRBD1. The V segment lost 0 bases and the J segment 7 bases; nucleotides outside the gene matches: 7. The CDR3 runs 16 residues. CDR1 and CDR2 (germline): LGHDT, YNNKEL (reference sequence).

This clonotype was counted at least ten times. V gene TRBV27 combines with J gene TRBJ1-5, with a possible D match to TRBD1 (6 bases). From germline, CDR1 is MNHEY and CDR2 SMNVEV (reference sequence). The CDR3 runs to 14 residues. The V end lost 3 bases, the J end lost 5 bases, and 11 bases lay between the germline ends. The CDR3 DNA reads TGTGCCAGCAGTTTGACAGGTCGAGATCAGCCCCAGCATTTT. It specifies CASSLTGRDQPQHF.

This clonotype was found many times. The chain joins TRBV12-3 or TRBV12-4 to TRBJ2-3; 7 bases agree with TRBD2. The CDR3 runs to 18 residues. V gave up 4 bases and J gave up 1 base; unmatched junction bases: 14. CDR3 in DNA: TGTGCCAGCAGTTCCAGGGATGGACTAGGCGGGGGCACAGATACGCAGTATTTT. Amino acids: CASSSRDGLGGGTDTQYF.

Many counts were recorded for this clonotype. The CDR3 nucleotides read TGTGCCAGCAGTAACGGACAGGGTATATTTAACGAGCAGTACTTC. Protein sequence: CASSNGQGIFNEQYF. The chain is built from TRBV7-2 and TRBJ2-7; the match to TRBD1 covers 8 bases. CDR1 is SGHTA and CDR2 is FQGNSA in the germline V gene. CDR3 length: 15 amino acids. Trimming took 6 bases from V and 5 from J; bases not matched to a gene: 12.

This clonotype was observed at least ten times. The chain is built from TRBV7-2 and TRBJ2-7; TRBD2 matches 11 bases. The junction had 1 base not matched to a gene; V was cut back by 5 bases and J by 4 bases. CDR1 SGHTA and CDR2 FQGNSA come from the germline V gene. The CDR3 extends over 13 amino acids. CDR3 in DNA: TGTGCCAGCAGCACTAGCGGGAGTTACGAGCAGTACTTC. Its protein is CASSTSGSYEQYF.

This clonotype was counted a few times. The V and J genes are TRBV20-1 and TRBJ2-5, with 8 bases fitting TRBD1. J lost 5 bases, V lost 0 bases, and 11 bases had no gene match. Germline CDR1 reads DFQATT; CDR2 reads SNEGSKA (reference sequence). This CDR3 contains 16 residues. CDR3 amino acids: CSARDPGQGSVETQYF. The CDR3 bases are TGCAGTGCTAGAGATCCAGGACAGGGTTCCGTGGAGACCCAGTACTTC.

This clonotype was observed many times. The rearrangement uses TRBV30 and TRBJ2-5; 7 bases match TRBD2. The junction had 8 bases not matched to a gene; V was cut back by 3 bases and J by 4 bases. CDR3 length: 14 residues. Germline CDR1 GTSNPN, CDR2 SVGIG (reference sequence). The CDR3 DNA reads TGTGCCTGGAGAGCGGGGACGGGGGTAGAGACCCAGTACTTC. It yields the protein CAWRAGTGVETQYF.

This CDR3 reads CASSLGTGGATDTQYF. The CDR3 coding sequence is TGTGCCAGCAGCTTGGGGACAGGGGGCGCAACAGATACGCAGTATTTT. V gene TRBV5-4 combines with J gene TRBJ2-3; 11 positions agree with TRBD1. The J segment lost 3 bases and the V segment lost 0 bases, leaving 3 bases of the junction unmatched. The CDR3 covers 16 residues. Germline loops: CDR1 SGHNT, CDR2 YYREEE (reference sequence).

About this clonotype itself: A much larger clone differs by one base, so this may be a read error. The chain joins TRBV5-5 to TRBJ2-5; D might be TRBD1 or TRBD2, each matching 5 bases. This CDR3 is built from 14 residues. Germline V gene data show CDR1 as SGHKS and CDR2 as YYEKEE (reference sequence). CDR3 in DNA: TGTGTCAGCAGCCAGGAATGGGGGCAAGAGACCCAGTACTTC. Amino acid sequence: CVSSQEWGQETQYF.

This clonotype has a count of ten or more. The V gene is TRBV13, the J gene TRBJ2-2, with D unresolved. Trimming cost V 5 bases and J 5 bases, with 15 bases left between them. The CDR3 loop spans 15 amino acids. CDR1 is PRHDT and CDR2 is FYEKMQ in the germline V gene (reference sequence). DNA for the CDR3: TGTGCCAGCAGCCCACGGCGGTCCTCGACCGGGGAGCTGTTTTTT. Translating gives CASSPRRSSTGELFF. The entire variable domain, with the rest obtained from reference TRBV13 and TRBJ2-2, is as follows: AAGVIQSPRHLIKEKRETATLKCYPIPRHDTVYWYQQGPGQDPQFLISFYEKMQSDKGSIPDRFSAQQFSDYHSELNMSSLELGDSALYFCASSPRRSSTGELFFGEGSRLTVL.

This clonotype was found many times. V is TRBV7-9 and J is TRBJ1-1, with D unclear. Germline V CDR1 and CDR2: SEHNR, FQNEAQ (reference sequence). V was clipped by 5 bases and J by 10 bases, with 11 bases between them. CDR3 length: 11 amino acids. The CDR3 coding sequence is TGTGCCAGCAGCCCCACAGAGGGAGCTTTCTTT. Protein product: CASSPTEGAFF.

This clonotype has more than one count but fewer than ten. The CDR3 spells CASSQFTSGAYEQYF. CDR3 sequence (DNA): TGTGCCAGCAGCCAATTTACTAGCGGAGCCTACGAGCAGTACTTC. The rearrangement joins TRBV4-2 to TRBJ2-7; 8 bases are a match to TRBD2. Germline V gene sequence: CDR1 LGHNA, CDR2 YNFKEQ. The trim removed 2 bases at V and 2 bases at J, leaving 5 bases unmatched. The CDR3 is 15 residues long.

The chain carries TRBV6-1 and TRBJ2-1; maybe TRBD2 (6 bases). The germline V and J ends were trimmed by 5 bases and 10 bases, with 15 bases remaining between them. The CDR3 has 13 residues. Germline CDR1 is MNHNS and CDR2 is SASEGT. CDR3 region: CASSSRSGPEQFF. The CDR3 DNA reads TGTGCCAGCAGTTCCCGTAGCGGCCCGGAGCAGTTCTTC.

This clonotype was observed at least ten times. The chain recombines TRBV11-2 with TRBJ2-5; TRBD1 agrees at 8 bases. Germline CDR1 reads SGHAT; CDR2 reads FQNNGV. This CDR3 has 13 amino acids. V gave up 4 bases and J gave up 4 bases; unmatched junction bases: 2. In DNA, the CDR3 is TGTGCCAGCAGCTACACAGGGGGAGAGACCCAGTACTTC. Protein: CASSYTGGETQYF.

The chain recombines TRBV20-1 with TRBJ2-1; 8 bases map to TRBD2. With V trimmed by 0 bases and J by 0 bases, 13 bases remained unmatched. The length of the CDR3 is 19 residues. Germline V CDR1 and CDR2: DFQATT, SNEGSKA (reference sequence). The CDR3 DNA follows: TGCAGTGCTAGAGATCTGGACGCGGGAGGTCCGAGCTCCTACAATGAGCAGTTCTTC. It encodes CSARDLDAGGPSSYNEQFF.

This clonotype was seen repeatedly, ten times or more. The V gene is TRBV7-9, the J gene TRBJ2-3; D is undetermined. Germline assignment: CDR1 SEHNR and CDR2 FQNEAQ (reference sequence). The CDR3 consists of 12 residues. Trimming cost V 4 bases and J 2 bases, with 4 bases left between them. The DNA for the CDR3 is TGTGCCAGCAGCTGGTCCACAGATACGCAGTATTTT. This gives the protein CASSWSTDTQYF. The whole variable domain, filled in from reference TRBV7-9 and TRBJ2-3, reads DTGVSQNPRHKITKRGQNVTFRCDPISEHNRLYWYRQTLGQGPEFLTYFQNEAQLEKSRLLSDRFSAERPKGSFSTLEIQRTEQGDSAMYLCASSWSTDTQYFGPGTRLTVL.

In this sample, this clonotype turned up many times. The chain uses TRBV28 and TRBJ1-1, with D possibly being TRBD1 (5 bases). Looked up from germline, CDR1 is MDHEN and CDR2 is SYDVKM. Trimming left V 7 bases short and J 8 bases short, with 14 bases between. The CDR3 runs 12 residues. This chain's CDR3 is CASTFIKGEAFF. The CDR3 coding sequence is TGTGCCAGCACCTTCATTAAGGGGGAAGCTTTCTTT.

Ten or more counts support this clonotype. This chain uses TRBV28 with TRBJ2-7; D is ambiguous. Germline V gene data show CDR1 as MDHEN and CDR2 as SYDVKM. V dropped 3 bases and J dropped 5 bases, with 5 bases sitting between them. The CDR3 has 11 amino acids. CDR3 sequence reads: CASSFLDEQYF. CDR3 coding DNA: TGTGCCAGCAGTTTTTTGGACGAGCAGTACTTC.

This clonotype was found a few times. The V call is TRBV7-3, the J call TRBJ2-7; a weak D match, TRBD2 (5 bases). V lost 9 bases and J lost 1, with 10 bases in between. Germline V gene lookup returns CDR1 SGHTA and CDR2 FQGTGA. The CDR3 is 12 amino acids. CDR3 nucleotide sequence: TGTGCCAGGGCGGGCAGTTCCTACGAGCAGTACTTC. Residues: CARAGSSYEQYF.

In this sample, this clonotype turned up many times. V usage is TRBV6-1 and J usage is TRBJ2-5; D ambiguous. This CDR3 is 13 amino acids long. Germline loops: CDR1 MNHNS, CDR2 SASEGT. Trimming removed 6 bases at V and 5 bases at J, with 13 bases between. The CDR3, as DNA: TGTGCCAGCAGGAGGACCTTGGGGGAGACCCAGTACTTC. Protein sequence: CASRRTLGETQYF.

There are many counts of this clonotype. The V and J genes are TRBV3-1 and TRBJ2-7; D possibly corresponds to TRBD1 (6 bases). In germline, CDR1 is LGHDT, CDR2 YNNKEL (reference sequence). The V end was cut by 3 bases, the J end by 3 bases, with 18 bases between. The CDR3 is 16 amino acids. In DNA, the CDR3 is TGTGCCAGCAGCCATCAAGGACAGAATGGTCGCTACGAGCAGTACTTC. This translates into CASSHQGQNGRYEQYF.

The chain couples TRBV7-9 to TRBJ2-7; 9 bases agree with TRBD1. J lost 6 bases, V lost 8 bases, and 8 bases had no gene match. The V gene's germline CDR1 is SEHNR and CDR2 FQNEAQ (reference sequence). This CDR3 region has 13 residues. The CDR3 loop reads CASGGTGTLEQYF. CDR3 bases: TGTGCCAGCGGGGGGACAGGGACCCTCGAGCAGTACTTC.

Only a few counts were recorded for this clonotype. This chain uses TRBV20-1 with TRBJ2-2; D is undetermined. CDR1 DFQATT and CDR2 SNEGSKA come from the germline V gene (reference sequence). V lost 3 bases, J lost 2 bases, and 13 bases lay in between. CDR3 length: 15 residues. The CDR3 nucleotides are TGCAGTGCTAGGGTCGGCTCAAAAAACACCGGGGAGCTGTTTTTT. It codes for CSARVGSKNTGELFF.